Described below is a single T cell receptor (beta chain) sequence and its context. The data originate from a study of control samples from healthy donors and cancer patients. Data came from immunoSEQ multiplex PCR; TCRdb stores just in-frame clones and leaves some out. The data show 150,000 to 170,000 clones, with roughly 94% seen just once and approximately 6.1% held by the top ten. This CDR3 region has 16 residues. Germline CDR1 reads GTSNPN; CDR2 reads SVGIG (reference sequence). Trimming left V 2 bases short and J 1 base short, with 17 bases between. The sequence derives from a man between 35 and 55 years old in good health. V gene TRBV30 combines with J gene TRBJ1-1; D unclear. Material: blood. The CDR3 is CAWSYSLGRRNTEAFF. As DNA, the CDR3 is TGTGCCTGGAGTTACTCCCTCGGGCGTAGGAACACTGAAGCTTTCTTT.